This T cell receptor beta chain is from a study of cytomegalovirus exposure and HLA in healthy donors. The study, taken as a whole, reports: In a later analysis, first-cohort TCR clusters were found to tend to co-occur in the 130 or so validation repertoires. A few of the chains that were CMV-associated were confirmed in vitro to be specific for CMV antigens.

Donors came from a validation cohort of over a hundred subjects, distinct from the first 666-subject cohort. With regard to this clone: As yet, its antigen is unknown.

Libraries were prepared by immunoSEQ multiplex PCR; TCRdb keeps only in-frame clonotypes and omits some of them. This table holds around 260,000 clones, 90% found once. The length of the CDR3 is 13 residues. CDR1 and CDR2 (germline): MDHEN, SYDVKM. Deletions cut 7 bases from V and 0 bases from J, with 9 bases between. Material: PBMCs. The origin of this receptor is a woman younger than 45 in good health and CMV-seronegative. The genes are TRBV28 and TRBJ1-1; no clear D gene. The CDR3 reads CASKVNLNTEAFF. CDR3 DNA sequence: TGTGCCAGCAAGGTCAATCTGAACACTGAAGCTTTCTTT.